This TCR beta chain came from a study of T cell repertoires in cytomegalovirus infection. Looking at the study overall: Matching HLA type and CMV infection were both indicated by public TCR beta signatures.

This clonotype has just a few counts. What it binds is unknown. Overall study findings and caveats: Pooled public TCR beta family frequency picked out CMV carriers with the relevant HLA. HLA-C-restricted CMV-specific TCR beta clonotypes prevailed in the ex vivo response.

Via MiXCR, TCRdb re-called the reads, giving one row per CDR3 protein. The sample records some 400,000 distinct CDR3 sequences, roughly 18% being singletons. The CDR3 loop spans 15 amino acids. CDR1 and CDR2 from the germline V gene are DFQATT and SNEGSKA (reference sequence). Trimming removed 5 bases from V and 5 bases from J, with 21 bases in between. J is TRBJ1-1 and V is TRBV20-1, with D possibly being TRBD1 (6 bases). The TCR sequence derives from a human donor in good health (CMV status not recorded). Some clones in this sample may be carry-over from other donors' samples. Sequenced material: PBMCs. The DNA for the CDR3 is TGCAGTGCTGACGTGCTAGAGAGGGGGTTTACTGAAGCTTTCTTT. The encoded protein is CSADVLERGFTEAFF.